The 18 T cell receptor beta chains reported below all come from one sample, sequenced in a study of blood T cell repertoires in COVID-19. Produced via immunoSEQ multiplex PCR; TCRdb's table is partial and in-frame only. The sample has 200,000 to 250,000 clones; 70% to 90% are singletons. Sequencing was done on a sample of PBMCs or T cells enriched from blood (not recorded which). The receptor source for this set is a woman aged 45-60 years with acute COVID-19.

The V call is TRBV27, the J call TRBJ2-3, with D maybe TRBD1 (6 bases). Germline values: CDR1 MNHEY, CDR2 SMNVEV (reference sequence). The CDR3 consists of 18 residues. Between the trimmed V and J ends, which lost 4 bases and 0 bases, there was a span of 20 bases. CDR3 sequence reads: CASSSYLTRTASTDTQYF. CDR3 bases: TGTGCCAGCAGTTCATACCTGACAAGGACAGCAAGCACAGATACGCAGTATTTT.

The rearrangement uses TRBV19 and TRBJ2-2, with D possibly TRBD2 on 7 matching bases. This CDR3 has 16 residues. The germline V and J ends were trimmed by 6 bases and 6 bases, with 20 bases remaining between them. Germline CDR1 and CDR2: LNHDA and SQIVND (reference sequence). For the CDR3, the DNA is TGTGCCAGTAGCACTACTAGTGGGGGGGCCCCCGGGGAGCTGTTTTTT. This sequence encodes CASSTTSGGAPGELFF.

This chain joins TRBV18 and TRBJ2-5, with D maybe TRBD1 (5 bases). Germline CDR1 KGHSH, CDR2 LQKENI. CDR3 length: 14 amino acids. Trimming pared 4 bases from V and 1 base from J, leaving 10 bases between. This CDR3 is CASSQIGAQETQYF. In DNA, the CDR3 is TGTGCCAGCTCACAAATTGGGGCCCAAGAGACCCAGTACTTC.

The chain links TRBV5-1 to TRBJ1-6; D perhaps matches TRBD1 (5 bases). This CDR3 spans 15 amino acids. Germline V CDR1 and CDR2: SGHRS, YFSETQ. V was pared by 2 bases and J by 5 bases, with 11 bases between. CDR3 in DNA: TGCGCCAGCAGCTTTCAGGACAAGAATAATTCACCCCTCCACTTT. Translated, it gives CASSFQDKNNSPLHF.

This clone was seen a single time. The chain recombines TRBV29-1 with TRBJ1-1; D is ambiguous. Germline V CDR1 and CDR2: SQVTM, ANQGSEA. The length of the CDR3 is 13 residues. Trimming cost V 0 bases and J 10 bases, with 15 bases left between them. CDR3 loop: CSVEDHLTVGAFF. The CDR3 DNA follows: TGCAGCGTTGAAGACCACCTAACGGTTGGAGCTTTCTTT.

In its sample, this clone was seen a few times. V gene TRBV7-2 combines with J gene TRBJ1-3; D is unclear. The V gene lost 7 bases and the J gene lost 7 bases, with 23 bases spanning the gap. Germline V gene lookup returns CDR1 SGHTA and CDR2 FQGNSA. The CDR3 runs to 16 residues. CDR3 region: CASTEGAGLGSNTIYF. In DNA form, the CDR3 reads TGTGCCAGCACCGAGGGTGCCGGACTGGGCAGTAACACCATATATTTT. The full variable domain, with the rest looked up from reference TRBV7-2 and TRBJ1-3, is GAGVSQSPSNKVTEKGKDVELRCDPISGHTALYWYRQSLGQGLEFLIYFQGNSAPDKSGLPSDRFSAERTGGSVSTLTIQRTQQEDSAVYLCASTEGAGLGSNTIYFGEGSWLTVV.

There are a few counts of this clone. The chain has TRBV19 and TRBJ2-2, with D unresolved. V dropped 3 bases and J dropped 7 bases, with 6 bases sitting between them. The CDR3 length is 12 residues. Germline V gene data show CDR1 as LNHDA and CDR2 as SQIVND (reference sequence). The CDR3: CASSIRGGELFF. CDR3 DNA: TGTGCCAGTAGTATCAGAGGCGGGGAGCTGTTTTTT.

The rearrangement links TRBV4-2 to TRBJ1-4; TRBD1 matches at 9 bases. The CDR3 has 16 amino acids. Losses at the gene ends were 3 bases for V and 8 bases for J; bases not matched to a gene: 10. Per germline, CDR1 LGHNA and CDR2 YNFKEQ. CDR3 DNA sequence: TGTGCCAGCAGCCACCGCGGGACAGGGTATCAGGAAAAACTGTTTTTT. Encoded protein: CASSHRGTGYQEKLFF.

This clone was counted a single time. The gene calls are TRBV19 and TRBJ1-3; D is possibly TRBD1 (5 bases). The CDR3 covers 16 residues. Per germline, CDR1 LNHDA and CDR2 SQIVND (reference sequence). Trimming pared 0 bases from V and 4 bases from J, leaving 13 bases between. Written as DNA, the CDR3 is TGTGCCAGTAGTATAGACGGGGGGACCTTCGGAAACACCATATATTTT. Its protein product is CASSIDGGTFGNTIYF.

The CDR3 here is CASSRDRVGNTEAFF. The DNA of the CDR3 is TGTGCCAGTAGTCGGGACAGGGTGGGGAACACTGAAGCTTTCTTT. This chain links TRBV19 with TRBJ1-1, with 9 bases that match TRBD1. Trimming took 5 bases from V and 1 from J; bases not matched to a gene: 5. Germline V gene sequence: CDR1 LNHDA, CDR2 SQIVND (reference sequence). This CDR3 contains 15 residues.

The chain links TRBV12-5 to TRBJ1-5; 9 nucleotides align to TRBD1. Per the germline V gene, CDR1 is LGHNT and CDR2 is FRNRAP. The J segment lost 4 bases and the V segment lost 6 bases, leaving 7 bases of the junction unmatched. The CDR3 length is 15 residues. In nucleotides, the CDR3 is TGTGCTAGTGGAATAGGGGGGACAGGGAATCAGCCCCAGCATTTT. Translating gives CASGIGGTGNQPQHF.

This rearrangement joins TRBV19 to TRBJ2-3; 8 bases are shared with TRBD2. Germline CDR1 is LNHDA and CDR2 is SQIVND (reference sequence). The CDR3 covers 15 residues. V dropped 1 base and J dropped 5; count of bases not matched to a gene: 5. CDR3 nucleotide sequence: TGTGCCAGTAGTATAGTCGGGACTAGTAAAGATACGCAGTATTTT. Its translation is CASSIVGTSKDTQYF.

The rearrangement uses TRBV19 and TRBJ1-2; the match to TRBD1 covers 9 bases. J was trimmed by 3 bases and V by 7 bases; bases with no gene match: 3. Per the germline V gene, CDR1 is LNHDA and CDR2 is SQIVND (reference sequence). This CDR3 contains 13 residues. The CDR3 loop reads CASTRDRDYGYTF. DNA of the CDR3: TGTGCCAGTACTCGGGACAGGGACTATGGCTACACCTTC.

This rearrangement joins TRBV5-4 to TRBJ2-1, with 9 bases lining up with TRBD2. V was clipped by 2 bases and J by 9 bases; unmatched bases: 12. Germline CDR1 and CDR2: SGHNT and YYREEE (reference sequence). The CDR3 has 16 amino acids. The CDR3 coding sequence is TGTGCCAGCAGCTTTCGGCGGGGGGGCCGATGGGGTGAGCAGTTCTTC. Translated: CASSFRRGGRWGEQFF. The full variable domain, completed using reference TRBV5-4 and TRBJ2-1, is ETGVTQSPTHLIKTRGQQVTLRCSSQSGHNTVSWYQQALGQGPQFIFQYYREEENGRGNFPPRFSGLQFPNYSSELNVNALELDDSALYLCASSFRRGGRWGEQFFGPGTRLTVL.

This clone was seen just once. The rearrangement joins TRBV19 to TRBJ1-1, with 11 bases aligning to TRBD1. CDR3 length: 14 amino acids. Looked up from germline, CDR1 is LNHDA and CDR2 is SQIVND (reference sequence). Losses at the gene ends were 6 bases for V and 5 bases for J; bases not matched to a gene: 5. The CDR3 region is CASSGQGAMTEAFF. DNA of the CDR3: TGTGCCAGTAGCGGACAGGGGGCGATGACTGAAGCTTTCTTT.

The chain carries TRBV5-4 and TRBJ2-5; 12 nucleotides match TRBD2. The CDR3 is 16 residues long. Per germline, CDR1 SGHNT and CDR2 YYREEE (reference sequence). V lost 5 bases to trimming and J lost 5 bases; unmatched junction nucleotides: 10. The CDR3 DNA sequence: TGTGCCAGCAGTCTCGGCCCTAGCGGGGGGGTGGAGACCCAGTACTTC. As protein: CASSLGPSGGVETQYF. The variable domain in full, completed from reference TRBV5-4 and TRBJ2-5, reads ETGVTQSPTHLIKTRGQQVTLRCSSQSGHNTVSWYQQALGQGPQFIFQYYREEENGRGNFPPRFSGLQFPNYSSELNVNALELDDSALYLCASSLGPSGGVETQYFGPGTRLLVL.

This clone was seen only a few times. The V gene is TRBV3-1 (or the pseudogene TRBV3-2), the J gene TRBJ2-7; no clear D. V lost 5 bases, J lost 2 bases, and 4 bases lay in between. The CDR3 extends over 11 amino acids. Per the germline V gene, CDR1 is LGHDT and CDR2 is YNNKEL (reference sequence). CDR3 region: CASSSTYEQYF. The CDR3 bases are TGTGCCAGCAGCTCCACCTACGAGCAGTACTTC.

The chain joins TRBV7-9 to TRBJ1-2; D might be TRBD1 (6 bases). The CDR3 has 15 amino acids. The V end lost 6 bases, the J end lost 4 bases, and 18 bases lay between the germline ends. Germline V gene sequence: CDR1 SEHNR, CDR2 FQNEAQ (reference sequence). CDR3 amino acids: CASSRPGGQFYGYTF. CDR3 DNA: TGTGCCAGCAGTCGCCCGGGGGGCCAGTTCTATGGCTACACCTTC.